This T cell receptor (beta chain) was sequenced during a study of T cell responses to AZD1222 COVID-19 vaccine. Libraries were prepared by immunoSEQ multiplex PCR; TCRdb keeps only in-frame clonotypes and omits some of them. The table includes under 95,000 clones, almost 90% detected once. As to this clone: Its antigen remains unknown.

Study-level results: Only after the peak T cell response were repertoires sampled.

This sequence originates from an adult who received the AZD1222 COVID-19 vaccine. The sample was peripheral blood, taken 28 days after the second AZD1222 dose.

CDR3 in DNA: TGTGCCAGCAGTCCTACAGGGTGGAACACTGAAGCTTTCTTT. Its protein product is CASSPTGWNTEAFF. This chain links TRBV3-1 (or the pseudogene TRBV3-2) with TRBJ1-1, with a tentative D call TRBD1 (6 bases). Trimming took 6 bases from V and 1 from J, leaving 12 bases between them. Germline lookup yields CDR1 LGHDT and CDR2 YNNKEL (reference sequence). The CDR3 spans 14 residues.